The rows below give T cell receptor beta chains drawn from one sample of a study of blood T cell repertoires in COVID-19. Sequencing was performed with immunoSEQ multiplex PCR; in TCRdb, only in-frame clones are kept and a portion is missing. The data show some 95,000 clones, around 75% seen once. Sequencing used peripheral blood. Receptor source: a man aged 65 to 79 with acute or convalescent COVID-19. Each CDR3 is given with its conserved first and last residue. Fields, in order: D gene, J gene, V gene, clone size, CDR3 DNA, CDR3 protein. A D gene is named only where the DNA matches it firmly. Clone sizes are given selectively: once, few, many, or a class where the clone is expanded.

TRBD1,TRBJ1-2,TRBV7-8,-,TGTGCCAGCAGCCCAGACAGGGGAGGCTATGGCTACACCTTC,CASSPDRGGYGYTF
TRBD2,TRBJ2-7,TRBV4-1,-,TGCGCCAGCAGCCAAGATGTGCTGGGGGGGGTGAGGGACGAGCAGTACTTC,CASSQDVLGGVRDEQYF
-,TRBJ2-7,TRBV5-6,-,TGTGCCAGCAGCCGGGATTTCTACGAGCAGTACTTC,CASSRDFYEQYF
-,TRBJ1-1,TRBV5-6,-,TGTGCCAGCAGCTTGGCAGGTGTCGCTGAAGCTTTCTTT,CASSLAGVAEAFF
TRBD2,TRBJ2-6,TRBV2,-,TGTGCCAGCAGTGAGCAGACTAGCGGGTCTGGGGCCAACGTCCTGACTTTC,CASSEQTSGSGANVLTF
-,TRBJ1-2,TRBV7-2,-,TGTGCCAGCAGCCCGGACAGACGCGAGGGCTACACCTTC,CASSPDRREGYTF
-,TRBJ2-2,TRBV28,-,TGTGCCAGCAGTTTTCCGGCGGGACACACCGGGGAGCTGTTTTTT,CASSFPAGHTGELFF
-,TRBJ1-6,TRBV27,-,TGTGCCAGCAGTTTGCTACAGGCCTATAATTCACCCCTCCACTTT,CASSLLQAYNSPLHF
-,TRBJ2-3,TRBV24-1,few,TGTGCCACCAGTGATTTCAAACGGAGCACAGATACGCAGTATTTT,CATSDFKRSTDTQYF
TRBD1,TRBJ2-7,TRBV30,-,TGTGCCGGACTATTTTATGGGGACAGGGGGTCCTACGAGCAGTACTTC,CAGLFYGDRGSYEQYF
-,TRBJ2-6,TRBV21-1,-,TGTGCCAGCAGCAAAGTCCTATCCGGGGCCAACGTCCTGACTTTC,CASSKVLSGANVLTF
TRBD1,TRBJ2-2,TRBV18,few,TGTGCCAGCTCAGACAGGGGAACCGGGGAGCTGTTTTTT,CASSDRGTGELFF
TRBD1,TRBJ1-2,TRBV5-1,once,TGCGCCAGCAGCTTGGGACAGGGGGCCCGCAACTATGGCTACACCTTC,CASSLGQGARNYGYTF
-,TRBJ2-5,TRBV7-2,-,TGTGCCAGCAGCTCTAGGCGGGGTCAAGAGACCCAGTACTTC,CASSSRRGQETQYF
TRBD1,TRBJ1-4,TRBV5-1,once,TGCGCCAGCAGCTTGGCCGGGACAGGGGAAGCAACTAATGAAAAACTGTTTTTT,CASSLAGTGEATNEKLFF
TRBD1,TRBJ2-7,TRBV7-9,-,TGTGCCAGCAGCTTAGGGGACAGGGGTCCCTACGAGCAGTACTTC,CASSLGDRGPYEQYF
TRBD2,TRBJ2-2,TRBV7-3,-,TGTGCCAGCAGCATGAGTAGCGGGAGTTCCAACGGGGAGCTGTTTTTT,CASSMSSGSSNGELFF
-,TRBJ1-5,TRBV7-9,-,TGTGCCAGCAGCTTAGATACCGGGACCCAGCATTTT,CASSLDTGTQHF
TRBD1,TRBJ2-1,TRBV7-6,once,TGTGCCAGCAGCTCTGCCACAGGGGACAATGAGCAGTTCTTC,CASSSATGDNEQFF
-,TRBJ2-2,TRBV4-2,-,TGTGCCAGCAGCCAAGATCTTCTCAACACCGGGGAGCTGTTTTTT,CASSQDLLNTGELFF
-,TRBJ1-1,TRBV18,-,TGTGCCAGCTCACAAACCCGGACAGTGAACACTGAAGCTTTCTTT,CASSQTRTVNTEAFF
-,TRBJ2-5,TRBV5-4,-,TGTGCCAGCAGCTGGGCCAAGGCTGGAGAGACCCAGTACTTC,CASSWAKAGETQYF
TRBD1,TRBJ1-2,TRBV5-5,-,TGTGCCAGCAGCCCTAACAGGGGGCGGGACTATGGCTACACCTTC,CASSPNRGRDYGYTF
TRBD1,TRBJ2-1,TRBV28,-,TGTGCCAGCAGCCCTCCGGGACAGGATGAGCAGTTCTTC,CASSPPGQDEQFF
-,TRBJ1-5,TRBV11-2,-,TGTGCCAGCAGCTTAGCTCTTGGCCAGCCCCAGCATTTT,CASSLALGQPQHF
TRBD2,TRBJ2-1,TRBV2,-,TGTGCCAGCAGCAAACGACTAGCGGGAGGGCGGTACAATGAGCAGTTCTTC,CASSKRLAGGRYNEQFF
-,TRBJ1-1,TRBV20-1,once,TGCAGTGCTAGACCGCAGGTTGAAGCTTTCTTT,CSARPQVEAFF
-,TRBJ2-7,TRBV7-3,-,TGTGCCAGCAGCTTAGCGGGACCGAACTACGAGCAGTACTTC,CASSLAGPNYEQYF
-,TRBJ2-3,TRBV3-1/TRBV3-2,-,TGTGCCAGCAGCCAAGCTCGGGAGACAACGCAGTATTTT,CASSQARETTQYF
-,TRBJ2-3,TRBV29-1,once,TGCAGCGTTGCGGAGTTATCTAGCACAGATACGCAGTATTTT,CSVAELSSTDTQYF
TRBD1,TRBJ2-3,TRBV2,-,TGTGCCAGCAGTGAAAGCGGGACAGGGAGCACAGATACGCAGTATTTT,CASSESGTGSTDTQYF
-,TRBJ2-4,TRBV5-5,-,TGTGCCAGCAGCCCCAGGGGAGTAGCCAAAAACATTCAGTACTTC,CASSPRGVAKNIQYF
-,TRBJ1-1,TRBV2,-,TGTGCCAGCAGTTACAGGGATCAGGGTGAAGCTTTCTTT,CASSYRDQGEAFF
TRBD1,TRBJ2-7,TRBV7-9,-,TGTGCCAGCAGCTTTCGCGACCGGGACAGCGACTCATGGGAGCAGTACTTC,CASSFRDRDSDSWEQYF
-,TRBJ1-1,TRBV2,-,TGTGCCAGCAGGACAGATATGAACACTGAAGCTTTCTTT,CASRTDMNTEAFF
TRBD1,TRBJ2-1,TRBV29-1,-,TGCAGCGTAGACAGGGATCCCTACAATGAGCAGTTCTTC,CSVDRDPYNEQFF
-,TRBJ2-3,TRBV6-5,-,TGTGCCAGCAGTTCGGTAGACCAGCGTGCGCAGTATTTT,CASSSVDQRAQYF
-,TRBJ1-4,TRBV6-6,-,TGTGCCAGCAGTTACCGGGATGAAAAACTGTTTTTT,CASSYRDEKLFF
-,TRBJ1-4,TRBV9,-,TGTGCCAGCAGCGAATCGACAGGACCTAATGAAAAACTGTTTTTT,CASSESTGPNEKLFF
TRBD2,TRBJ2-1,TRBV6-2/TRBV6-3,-,TGTGCCAGCAGTTCCCCCCTCCCTAGCGGGATGGGCTCCTACAATGAGCAGTTCTTC,CASSSPLPSGMGSYNEQFF